This T cell receptor (beta chain) was captured in a study of cytomegalovirus exposure and HLA in healthy donors. For the study at large: Most donors, 81% of 350 to 450 genotyped, fell in the Caucasian-associated ancestry cluster. Study-wide points: For most TCR beta V segments, an earlier analysis put the productive rate at about 90% or about 30% of the time. The HLA-A and HLA-B alleles of most subjects were reportedly predicted accurately from TCR beta sequences.

The junction had 4 bases not matched to a gene; V was cut back by 2 bases and J by 4 bases. The CDR3 totals 14 residues. Germline assignment: CDR1 MNHEY and CDR2 SVGAGI. A word on this clone: What it recognizes is unknown.

Primers for the PCR totalled 60 Vbeta and 13 Jbeta. The method was immunoSEQ multiplex PCR; TCRdb's version includes in-frame clones alone and lacks a portion of them. The table shows 90,000 to 110,000 clones, with 69% occurring only once. The chain carries TRBV6-5 and TRBJ2-7, with TRBD2 matching 8 bases. The specimen sequenced was PBMCs. This receptor was taken from a woman between 65 and 79 years old in good health and CMV-seropositive. The CDR3 coding sequence is TGTGCCAGCAGTTACCGGGGGGGGATGTACGAGCAGTACTTC. Its translation: CASSYRGGMYEQYF.